These 30 T cell receptor beta chains originate from one sample sequenced in a study of T cell responses to AZD1222 COVID-19 vaccine (dated by TCRdb to the early 2020s). Library preparation employed the immunoSEQ multiplex PCR assay. As stored in TCRdb, this immuneACCESS dataset retains in-frame rearrangements with V and J assigned. A fraction of the clones does not appear; measured against another copy, unresolved V genes explain less than half of the discrepancy, and the remainder lacks a known reason. This sample lists under 150,000 clones; about 91% were detected once. The ten biggest clones cover approximately 2% of the sample. This sample's time point label indicates: about 28 days (+/-7) after the second vaccine dose. The specimen was peripheral blood, collected 28 days after the second AZD1222 dose. These receptor sequences come from an adult who received the AZD1222 COVID-19 vaccine.

The chain is built from TRBV9 and TRBJ1-2; TRBD1 might be the D (5 bases). The germline V and J ends were trimmed by 4 bases and 5 bases, with 18 bases remaining between them. The germline gives CDR1 SGDLS, CDR2 YYNGEE. The CDR3 length is 15 residues. The CDR3 protein is CASSNLNQGSYGYTF. DNA of the CDR3: TGTGCCAGCAGCAATCTGAATCAGGGTTCTTATGGCTACACCTTC. The whole variable domain, remainder taken from reference TRBV9 and TRBJ1-2, is DSGVTQTPKHLITATGQRVTLRCSPRSGDLSVYWYQQSLDQGLQFLIQYYNGEERAKGNILERFSAQQFPDLHSELNLSSLELGDSALYFCASSNLNQGSYGYTFGSGTRLTVV.

This clone was counted once. The rearrangement links TRBV4-1 to TRBJ2-1, with 10 bases identical to TRBD1. The CDR3 runs to 14 residues. The V segment lost 7 bases and the J segment 6 bases; nucleotides outside the gene matches: 6. Germline-derived CDR1 and CDR2 are MGHRA and YSYEKL. CDR3 nucleotides: TGCGCCAGCACCTCCAGGACAGGGGGCAATGAGCAGTTCTTC. The encoded protein is CASTSRTGGNEQFF.

This sequence joins TRBV10-3 and TRBJ2-3, with D maybe TRBD1 (6 bases). V lost 1 base and J 6 bases, leaving 11 bases between the germline ends. The CDR3 covers 14 residues. The germline V gene has CDR1 ENHRY and CDR2 SYGVKD. Here the CDR3 DNA reads TGTGCCATCAGTGAGTTCCCAGGGGAGGATACGCAGTATTTT. It yields the protein CAISEFPGEDTQYF.

The rearrangement joins TRBV27 to TRBJ1-2, with 8 bases that match TRBD1. The CDR3 totals 11 residues. CDR1 and CDR2 (germline): MNHEY, SMNVEV (reference sequence). V shed 4 bases and J 13 bases; nucleotides not matched to a gene: 5. The CDR3 DNA follows: TGTGCCAGCAGTTGGGGACAGGAAGGCACCTTC. Translating it yields CASSWGQEGTF.

The gene calls are TRBV18 and TRBJ1-3; D gene unclear. The CDR3 contains 16 residues. Germline CDR1 and CDR2: KGHSH and LQKENI. With 2 bases removed from V and 0 bases from J, the gap between germline ends came to 11 bases. CDR3 region: CASSPEVGVSGNTIYF. In DNA, the CDR3 is TGTGCCAGCTCACCAGAGGTTGGCGTCTCTGGAAACACCATATATTTT. Combining the CDR3 with reference TRBV18 and TRBJ1-3 gives the whole variable domain NAGVMQNPRHLVRRRGQEARLRCSPMKGHSHVYWYRQLPEEGLKFMVYLQKENIIDESGMPKERFSAEFPKEGPSILRIQQVVRGDSAAYFCASSPEVGVSGNTIYFGEGSWLTVV.

CDR3 nucleotide sequence: TGTGCCATCAGTGAATTTGGGACTACTTACGAGCAGTACGTC. Its protein product is CAISEFGTTYEQYV. This chain connects TRBV10-3 to TRBJ2-7; 7 bases fit TRBD2. The J segment lost 4 bases and the V segment lost 3 bases, leaving 6 bases of the junction unmatched. Germline values: CDR1 ENHRY, CDR2 SYGVKD. This CDR3 comprises 14 residues.

This sequence joins TRBV5-6 and TRBJ2-7, with D possibly TRBD1 on 6 matching bases. The germline V gene encodes CDR1 SGHDT and CDR2 YYEEEE. Trimming took off 4 bases at V and 3 bases at J, with 8 bases between the two ends. The CDR3 runs 12 residues. The CDR3 protein is CASSRTDYEQYF. For the CDR3, the DNA is TGTGCCAGCAGCCGGACAGACTACGAGCAGTACTTC. Supplemented by reference TRBV5-6 and TRBJ2-7, the full variable domain reads DAGVTQSPTHLIKTRGQQVTLRCSPKSGHDTVSWYQQALGQGPQFIFQYYEEEERQRGNFPDRFSGHQFPNYSSELNVNALLLGDSALYLCASSRTDYEQYFGPGTRLTVT.

The chain is built from TRBV7-9 and TRBJ1-2; 7 positions agree with TRBD1. CDR3 length: 12 residues. Trimming at V came to 5 bases and at J to 5 bases, leaving 2 bases not matched to a gene. The V gene's germline CDR1 is SEHNR and CDR2 FQNEAQ (reference sequence). The CDR3 DNA follows: TGTGCCAGCAGCCAGACAGGGTATGGCTACACCTTC. It encodes CASSQTGYGYTF. The whole variable domain, remainder taken from reference TRBV7-9 and TRBJ1-2, is DTGVSQNPRHKITKRGQNVTFRCDPISEHNRLYWYRQTLGQGPEFLTYFQNEAQLEKSRLLSDRFSAERPKGSFSTLEIQRTEQGDSAMYLCASSQTGYGYTFGSGTRLTVV.

Worth noting for this clone: Other DNA sequences in this specimen translate into the identical CDR3. The CDR3 DNA follows: TGTGCCAGTAGCGGCACTTTGAACACTGAAGCTTTCTTT. It encodes CASSGTLNTEAFF. V is TRBV19 and J is TRBJ1-1; no clear D gene. The germline V gene encodes CDR1 LNHDA and CDR2 SQIVND (reference sequence). The CDR3 is 13 residues long. V was trimmed by 6 bases and J by 0 bases, leaving 8 bases between them.

V is TRBV25-1 and J is TRBJ2-7, with TRBD1 matching 8 bases. This CDR3 spans 15 amino acids. Germline CDR1 reads MGHDK; CDR2 reads SYGVNS. V lost 2 bases to trimming and J lost 6 bases; unmatched junction nucleotides: 9. CDR3 nucleotides: TGTGCCAGCAGTGAAGGACAGGGTAGTACCCTCGAGCAGTACGTC. Its translation: CASSEGQGSTLEQYV.

CDR3 sequence reads: CASSPLSGGRRTFF. The CDR3 region has the DNA TGTGCCAGCAGCCCACTTTCGGGGGGGCGCAGAACTTTCTTT. The rearrangement uses TRBV5-5 and TRBJ1-1; tentative D call: TRBD1 (6 bases). The germline V gene has CDR1 SGHKS and CDR2 YYEKEE (reference sequence). Trimming took off 4 bases at V and 12 bases at J, with 22 bases between the two ends. This CDR3 region has 14 residues.

This clone was picked up a small number of times. The V and J genes are TRBV7-9 and TRBJ2-1; tentatively, D is TRBD1 (5 bases). V was trimmed by 6 bases and J by 0 bases, leaving 18 bases between them. Germline CDR1 SEHNR, CDR2 FQNEAQ (reference sequence). The CDR3 has 17 amino acids. Here the CDR3 reads CASSIKQVSSSYNEQFF. The CDR3 region has the DNA TGTGCCAGCAGTATAAAACAGGTCTCGAGCTCCTACAATGAGCAGTTCTTC.

Only one count was recorded for this clone. The chain has TRBV2 and TRBJ2-2; D gene ambiguous. Germline loops: CDR1 SNHLY, CDR2 FYNNEI. The CDR3 runs to 14 residues. V gave up 4 bases and J gave up 7 bases, with 13 bases separating them. The CDR3 nucleotides are TGTGCCAGCAGTGCCAGAGTGTTTAGCGGGGAGCTGTTTTTT. Its protein product is CASSARVFSGELFF.

This clone has just one count. The V gene is TRBV6-6, the J gene TRBJ2-1; D not resolved. This CDR3 contains 14 residues. Per germline, CDR1 MNHNY and CDR2 SVGAGI (reference sequence). V lost 2 bases and J 0 bases, leaving 5 bases between the germline ends. CDR3 DNA: TGTGCCAGCAGTTACGAGAGCTCCTACAATGAGCAGTTCTTC. Protein sequence: CASSYESSYNEQFF.

The chain has TRBV5-4 and TRBJ2-3; 9 bases match TRBD2. The junction had 6 bases not matched to a gene; V was cut back by 0 bases and J by 4 bases. Germline V gene data show CDR1 as SGHNT and CDR2 as YYREEE (reference sequence). The CDR3 has 16 residues. CDR3 DNA: TGTGCCAGCAGCTTGGCGGGGACTAGCACATCAGATACGCAGTATTTT. It encodes CASSLAGTSTSDTQYF.

The rearrangement joins TRBV7-3 to TRBJ2-3; no reliable D call. The ends were cut back, 2 bases at V and 2 bases at J, with 11 bases in the middle. In germline, CDR1 is SGHTA, CDR2 FQGTGA. The CDR3 covers 15 residues. CDR3 DNA: TGTGCCAGCAGCTTACGGCTCGGTTCCACAGATACGCAGTATTTT. It codes for CASSLRLGSTDTQYF.

This chain connects TRBV6-5 to TRBJ2-3; D may match TRBD1 or TRBD2 (5 bases each). Germline CDR1 and CDR2: MNHEY and SVGAGI. This CDR3 comprises 13 residues. Trimming left V 7 bases short and J 6 bases short, with 14 bases between. The CDR3, as DNA: TGTGCCAGCAAGGAGGCCGGGGCGGATACGCAGTATTTT. Translating it yields CASKEAGADTQYF.

V usage is TRBV5-4 and J usage is TRBJ1-2; the match to TRBD1 covers 8 bases. V lost 4 bases, J lost 7 bases, and 9 bases stayed unmatched. The CDR3 length is 14 residues. The germline CDR1 and CDR2 sequences are SGHNT and YYREEE (reference sequence). For the CDR3, the DNA is TGTGCCAGCAGCCCCCGCGCAGGGGGCCGTGGCTACACCTTC. Its translation is CASSPRAGGRGYTF.

The V gene is TRBV29-1, the J gene TRBJ2-4, with D perhaps TRBD1 (6 bases). The germline gives CDR1 SQVTM, CDR2 ANQGSEA. Trimming removed 6 bases from V and 0 bases from J, with 12 bases in between. This CDR3 has 14 residues. CDR3 DNA: TGCAGCGTCGTACAGGGTCTAGCCAAAAACATTCAGTACTTC. Translating it yields CSVVQGLAKNIQYF.

The rearrangement links TRBV19 to TRBJ2-4; D may be TRBD1 (6 bases). The germline gives CDR1 LNHDA, CDR2 SQIVND (reference sequence). Between the trimmed V and J ends, which lost 6 bases and 6 bases, there was a span of 12 bases. This CDR3 region has 13 residues. CDR3 protein: CASSQGQLNIQYF. The CDR3 region has the DNA TGTGCCAGTAGCCAAGGACAGCTAAACATTCAGTACTTC.

This clone was seen just once. V is TRBV6-5 and J is TRBJ1-2; 7 bases line up with TRBD1. V was pared by 2 bases and J by 6 bases, with 3 bases of the junction left unmatched. Germline V gene data show CDR1 as MNHEY and CDR2 as SVGAGI. This CDR3 comprises 13 residues. CDR3 nucleotide sequence: TGTGCCAGCAGTTACCTTGGGACAGATGGCTACACCTTC. It codes for CASSYLGTDGYTF.

V gene TRBV7-8 combines with J gene TRBJ2-2; no definite D call. The CDR3 is made up of 16 amino acids. Trimming removed 5 bases at V and 0 bases at J, with 13 bases between. Germline CDR1 is SGHVS and CDR2 is FQNEAQ. CDR3 amino acids: CASSRVRTTNTGELFF. CDR3 DNA: TGTGCCAGCAGCCGAGTGCGAACGACGAACACCGGGGAGCTGTTTTTT.

V and J are TRBV6-4 and TRBJ1-5; 11 bases match TRBD1. The V gene's germline CDR1 is MRHNA and CDR2 SNTAGT. The CDR3 has 16 residues. V trimming: 5 bases; J trimming: 5 bases; junction bases outside the gene matches: 8. This chain's CDR3 is CASSSEGTGGDQPQHF. The DNA of the CDR3 is TGTGCCAGCAGTAGTGAGGGGACAGGGGGAGATCAGCCCCAGCATTTT.

This sequence joins TRBV2 and TRBJ1-3; 7 nucleotides line up with TRBD1. The CDR3 extends over 15 amino acids. Germline V gene sequence: CDR1 SNHLY, CDR2 FYNNEI. V was clipped by 8 bases and J by 3 bases; unmatched bases: 10. CDR3 DNA sequence: TGTGCCAGCGCCGTCGAGGGGGCGTATGGAAACACCATATATTTT. This translates into CASAVEGAYGNTIYF.

This chain connects TRBV27 to TRBJ2-2, with D perhaps given as TRBD1 or TRBD2 (5 bases each). Germline V lookup: CDR1 MNHEY, CDR2 SMNVEV (reference sequence). This CDR3 has 15 residues. V dropped 4 bases and J dropped 2 bases, with 11 bases sitting between them. The CDR3 sequence: CASSSGTVNTGELFF. CDR3 DNA: TGTGCCAGCAGTTCCGGGACCGTTAACACCGGGGAGCTGTTTTTT.

The chain is built from TRBV19 and TRBJ2-5; weak D call: TRBD2 (5 bases). This CDR3 is 13 amino acids long. V lost 6 bases to trimming and J lost 5 bases, with 13 bases between them. The germline gives CDR1 LNHDA, CDR2 SQIVND (reference sequence). The CDR3 protein is CASSDPGWETQYF. As DNA, the CDR3 is TGTGCCAGTAGCGACCCGGGGTGGGAGACCCAGTACTTC.

The V and J genes are TRBV5-1 and TRBJ2-1; 9 bases line up with TRBD2. This CDR3 has 14 amino acids. J gave up 7 bases and V 3 bases, and 5 bases lay outside the gene matches. Germline CDR1 SGHRS, CDR2 YFSETQ. This chain's CDR3 is CASSSLAGKNEQFF. In nucleotides, the CDR3 is TGCGCCAGCAGCTCCCTAGCGGGAAAGAATGAGCAGTTCTTC.

This chain links TRBV11-3 with TRBJ2-3; D may be TRBD1 (6 bases). The germline V gene encodes CDR1 SGHNT and CDR2 YENEEA. The CDR3 consists of 16 residues. V was shortened by 4 bases and J by 0 bases, with 14 bases between the two germline ends. CDR3 coding DNA: TGTGCCAGCAGCTCCTTTTTCGGACAGAGCACAGATACGCAGTATTTT. Translation gives CASSSFFGQSTDTQYF.

The table lists this clone with a count of one. This chain joins TRBV4-3 and TRBJ2-1; D is unclear. CDR1 and CDR2 from the germline V gene are LGHNA and YSLEER. The CDR3 is 13 amino acids. CDR3 sequence (DNA): TGCGACTGGCAGTGCCCCCTCTACAATGAGCAGTTCTTC. Residues: CDWQCPLYNEQFF.

The chain links TRBV5-5 to TRBJ1-4; D is unclear. V lost 0 bases to trimming and J lost 11 bases, with 11 bases between them. CDR3 length equals 13 residues. Per germline, CDR1 SGHKS and CDR2 YYEKEE (reference sequence). The CDR3 loop reads CASSLGTDFKLFF. CDR3 in DNA: TGTGCCAGCAGCTTGGGGACGGACTTTAAACTGTTTTTT. Full variable domain (remainder filled in from reference TRBV5-5 and TRBJ1-4): DAGVTQSPTHLIKTRGQQVTLRCSPISGHKSVSWYQQVLGQGPQFIFQYYEKEERGRGNFPDRFSARQFPNYSSELNVNALLLGDSALYLCASSLGTDFKLFFGSGTQLSVL.